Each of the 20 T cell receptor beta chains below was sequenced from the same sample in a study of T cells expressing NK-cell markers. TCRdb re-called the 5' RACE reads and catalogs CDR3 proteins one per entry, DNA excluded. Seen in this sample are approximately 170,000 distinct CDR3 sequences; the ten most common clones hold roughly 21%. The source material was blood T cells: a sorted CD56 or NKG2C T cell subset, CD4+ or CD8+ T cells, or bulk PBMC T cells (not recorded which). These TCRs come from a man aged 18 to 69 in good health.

The CDR3 loop reads CASSLGLPSAQYF. The chain recombines TRBV7-2 with TRBJ2-5; the TCRdb call, TRBD2, lacks DNA for checking. The CDR3 has 13 amino acids. Germline V CDR1 and CDR2: SGHTA, FQGNSA.

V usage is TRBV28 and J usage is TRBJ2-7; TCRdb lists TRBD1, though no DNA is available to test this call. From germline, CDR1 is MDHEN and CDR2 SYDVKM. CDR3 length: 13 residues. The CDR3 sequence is CASSWVRGLEQYF. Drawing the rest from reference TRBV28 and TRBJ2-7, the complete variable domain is DVKVTQSSRYLVKRTGEKVFLECVQDMDHENMFWYRQDPGLGLRLIYFSYDVKMKEKGDIPEGYSVSREKKERFSLILESASTNQTSMYLCASSWVRGLEQYFGPGTRLTVT.

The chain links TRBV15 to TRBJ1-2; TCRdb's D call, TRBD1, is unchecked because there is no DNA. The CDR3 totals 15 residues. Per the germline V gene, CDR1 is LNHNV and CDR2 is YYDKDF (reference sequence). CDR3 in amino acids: CATSRIQGGNGGYTF.

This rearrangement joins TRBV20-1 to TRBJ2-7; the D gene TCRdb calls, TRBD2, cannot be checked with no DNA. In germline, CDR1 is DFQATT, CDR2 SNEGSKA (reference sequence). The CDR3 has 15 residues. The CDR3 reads CSASDRDYSSYEQYF.

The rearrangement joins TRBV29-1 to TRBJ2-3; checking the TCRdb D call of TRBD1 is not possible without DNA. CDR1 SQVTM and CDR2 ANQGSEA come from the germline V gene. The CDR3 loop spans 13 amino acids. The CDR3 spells CSAQGGGADTQYF.

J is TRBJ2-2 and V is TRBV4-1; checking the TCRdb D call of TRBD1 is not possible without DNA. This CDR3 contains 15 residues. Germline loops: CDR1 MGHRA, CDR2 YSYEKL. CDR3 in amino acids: CASSRTGQGTGELFF.

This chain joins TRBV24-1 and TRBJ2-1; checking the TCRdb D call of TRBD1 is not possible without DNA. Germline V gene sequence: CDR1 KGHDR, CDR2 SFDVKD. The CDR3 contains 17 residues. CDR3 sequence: CATSETAGTGSYNEQFF.

This CDR3 is CASSFIGGQGGEKLFF. The gene calls are TRBV27 and TRBJ1-4; TCRdb's assignment of TRBD1 cannot be checked, as there is no DNA. This CDR3 has 16 residues. Germline V gene lookup returns CDR1 MNHEY and CDR2 SMNVEV (reference sequence).

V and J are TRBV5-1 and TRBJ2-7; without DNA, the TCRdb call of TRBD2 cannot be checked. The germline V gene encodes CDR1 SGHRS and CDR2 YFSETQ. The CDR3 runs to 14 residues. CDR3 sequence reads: CASSLRGGVYEQYF. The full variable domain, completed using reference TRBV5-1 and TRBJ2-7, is KAGVTQTPRYLIKTRGQQVTLSCSPISGHRSVSWYQQTPGQGLQFLFEYFSETQRNKGNFPGRFSGRQFSNSRSEMNVSTLELGDSALYLCASSLRGGVYEQYFGPGTRLTVT.

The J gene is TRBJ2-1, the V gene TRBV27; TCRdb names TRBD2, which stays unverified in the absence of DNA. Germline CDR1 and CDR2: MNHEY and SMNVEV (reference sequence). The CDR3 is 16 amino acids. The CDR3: CASSLPPLAGYNEQFF.

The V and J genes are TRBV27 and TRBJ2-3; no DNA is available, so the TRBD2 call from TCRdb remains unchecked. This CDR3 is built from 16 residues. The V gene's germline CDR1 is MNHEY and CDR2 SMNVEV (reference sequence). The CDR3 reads CASTQPGLAGLDTQYF.

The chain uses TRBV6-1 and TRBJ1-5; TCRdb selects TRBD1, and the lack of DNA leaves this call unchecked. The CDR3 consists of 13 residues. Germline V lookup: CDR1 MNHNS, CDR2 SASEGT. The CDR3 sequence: CASTTTGGQPQHF.

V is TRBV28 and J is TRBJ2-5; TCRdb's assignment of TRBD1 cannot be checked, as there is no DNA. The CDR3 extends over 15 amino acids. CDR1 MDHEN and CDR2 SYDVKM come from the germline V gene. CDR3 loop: CASSLAESGRETQYF.

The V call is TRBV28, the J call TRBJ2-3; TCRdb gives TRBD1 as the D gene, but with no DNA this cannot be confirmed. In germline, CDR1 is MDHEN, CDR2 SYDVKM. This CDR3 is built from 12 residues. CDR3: CACHGITDTQYF.

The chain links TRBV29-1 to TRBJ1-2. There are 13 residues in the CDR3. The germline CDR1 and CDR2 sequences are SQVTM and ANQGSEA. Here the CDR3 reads CSVDAGVIDGYTF.

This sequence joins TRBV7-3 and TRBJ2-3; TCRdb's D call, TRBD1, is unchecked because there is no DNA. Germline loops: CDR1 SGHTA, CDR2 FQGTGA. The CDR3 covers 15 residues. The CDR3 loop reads CASSSTGGRSDTQYF.

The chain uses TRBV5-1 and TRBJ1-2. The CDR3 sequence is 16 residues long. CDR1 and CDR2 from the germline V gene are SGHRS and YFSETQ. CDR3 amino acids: CASSLSTTEINYGYTF.

CDR3 amino acids: CASTDGVVLAETQYF. The J gene is TRBJ2-5, the V gene TRBV12-3 or TRBV12-4. CDR3 size: 15 residues.

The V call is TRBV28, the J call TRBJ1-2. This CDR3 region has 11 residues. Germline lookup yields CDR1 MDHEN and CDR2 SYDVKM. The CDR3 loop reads CASSFQYGYTF.

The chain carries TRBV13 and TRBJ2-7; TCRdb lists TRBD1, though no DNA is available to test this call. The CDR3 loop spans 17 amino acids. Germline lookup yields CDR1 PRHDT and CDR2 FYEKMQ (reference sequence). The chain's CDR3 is CASSFGKTGSHYYEQYF. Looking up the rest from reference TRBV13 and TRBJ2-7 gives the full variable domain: AAGVIQSPRHLIKEKRETATLKCYPIPRHDTVYWYQQGPGQDPQFLISFYEKMQSDKGSIPDRFSAQQFSDYHSELNMSSLELGDSALYFCASSFGKTGSHYYEQYFGPGTRLTVT.